This TCR beta chain was sequenced for a study of cytotoxic CD8 clonotypes in ibrutinib-treated CLL. Note on this clone: Its matching antigen is unknown.

Assay: immunoSEQ multiplex PCR; the TCRdb copy retains only in-frame clones and omits some. Of approximately 29,000 clones listed, roughly 60% are singletons. CDR1 and CDR2 (germline): MNHNS, SASEGT. The junction had 3 bases not matched to a gene; V was cut back by 3 bases and J by 5 bases. The CDR3 is 13 residues long. Findings and caveats of the study: Timing of sampling differed between sustained-remission and progressing patients. Researchers report that baseline clonality outpaced age-matched healthy donors and tracked circulating CD8+ T-cell counts.

The V call is TRBV6-1, the J call TRBJ1-2; TRBD1 matches 7 bases. This sequence originates from a human donor with chronic lymphocytic leukemia. Here the sequenced sample was PBMCs, taken before ibrutinib treatment. The CDR3 DNA follows: TGTGCCAGCAGTGAGGGACAGAGATATGGCTACACCTTC. Encoded protein: CASSEGQRYGYTF.